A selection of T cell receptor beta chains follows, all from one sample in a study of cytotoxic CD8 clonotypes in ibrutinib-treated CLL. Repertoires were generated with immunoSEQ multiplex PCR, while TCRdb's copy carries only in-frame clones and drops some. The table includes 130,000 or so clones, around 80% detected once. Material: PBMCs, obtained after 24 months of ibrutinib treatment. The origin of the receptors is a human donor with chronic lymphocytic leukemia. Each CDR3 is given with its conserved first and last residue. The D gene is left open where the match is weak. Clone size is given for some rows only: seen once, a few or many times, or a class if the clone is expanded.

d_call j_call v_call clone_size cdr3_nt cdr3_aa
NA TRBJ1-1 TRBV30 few TGTGCCTGGAGTGTACTCGGGGTGAACACTGAAGCTTTCTTT CAWSVLGVNTEAFF
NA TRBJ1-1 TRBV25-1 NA TGTGCCAGCAGTGAACACCATAACACTGAAGCTTTCTTT CASSEHHNTEAFF
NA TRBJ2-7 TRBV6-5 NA TGTGCCAGCAGTTACTCGAAAGGTCTCGGGCAGTACTTC CASSYSKGLGQYF
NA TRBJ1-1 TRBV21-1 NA TGTGCCAGCAGCAAGACAACAGAGAACACTGAAGCTTTCTTT CASSKTTENTEAFF
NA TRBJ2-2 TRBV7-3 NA TGTGCCAGCAGTCGGGGGAACACCGGGGAGCTGTTTTTT CASSRGNTGELFF
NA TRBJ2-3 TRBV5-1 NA TGCGCCAGCAGCTTGGCCCCGGGGGGCCCTGGGACAGATACGCAGTATTTT CASSLAPGGPGTDTQYF
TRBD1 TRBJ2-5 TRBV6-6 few TGTGCCAGCAGCTGGGGACAGCAAGAGACCCAGTACTTC CASSWGQQETQYF
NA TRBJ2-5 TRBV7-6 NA TGTGCCAGCAGCTTAGGGACACCTAGCCAAGAGACCCAGTACTTC CASSLGTPSQETQYF
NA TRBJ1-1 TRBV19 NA TGTGCCACCAAGACCACAGGGCCCATGAACACTGAAGCTTTCTTT CATKTTGPMNTEAFF
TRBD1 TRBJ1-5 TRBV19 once TGTGCCAGTAGTCTGTGGGACAGGGGGCAGGGTCAGCCCCAGCATTTT CASSLWDRGQGQPQHF
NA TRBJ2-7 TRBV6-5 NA TGTGCCAGCAGTCCGGGGACAACCTACGAGCAGTACTTC CASSPGTTYEQYF
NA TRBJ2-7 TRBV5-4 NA TGTGCCAGCAGCTGGGACTCCTACGAGCAGTACTTC CASSWDSYEQYF
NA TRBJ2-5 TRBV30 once TGTGCCTGGAGCCGGCGGTCAGGAGAGACCCAGTACTTC CAWSRRSGETQYF
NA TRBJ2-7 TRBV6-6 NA TGTGCCAGCAGTTACTCGAGGCAGGGTAACTCCTACGAGCAGTACTTC CASSYSRQGNSYEQYF
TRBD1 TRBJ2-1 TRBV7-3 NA TGTGCCAGCAGCTTAGGGACAGAAAAAAAGCAGTTCTTC CASSLGTEKKQFF
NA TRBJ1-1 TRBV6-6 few TGTGCCAGCAGTTACGAGGGGAACACTGAAGCTTTCTTT CASSYEGNTEAFF
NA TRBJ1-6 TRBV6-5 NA TGTGCCAGCAGTTCATTCAGGGGTAGTTCACCCCTCCACTTT CASSSFRGSSPLHF